Described below is a single T cell receptor beta chain sequence and its context. Its antigen is unknown. Per-base quality was not reported, and no clone a single base away is much larger than it. The data originate from a study of vaccination and CD4 T cells after COVID-19 (dated by TCRdb to 2022 to 2024). Regarding the complete study: The convalescent cohort comprised six males and four females, including two Hispanic individuals, seven Caucasians, two Asians and one multiracial person. The cultures were stimulated with overlapping spike peptide pools from SARS-CoV-2 and from the common cold coronaviruses HCoV-NL63, HCoV-OC43 and HCoV-229E. Participants received two doses of either the Pfizer-BioNTech BNT162b2 vaccine (n=8) or the Moderna mRNA-1273 vaccine (n=2). The time from the second vaccine dose to post-vaccine blood sampling had a median of roughly 72 days and ranged from roughly 13 to 241 days. In some eleven COVID-19 convalescent patients and 4 infection-naive healthy vaccine recipients, researchers compared the spike-specific CD4+ TCR repertoire from before mRNA vaccination with the repertoire from after. Control cultures received a CEFX viral epitope pool as the positive control, an HIV-1 Nef peptide pool as the negative control, or no peptide. Memory CD4+ T cell crossreactivity between SARS-CoV-2 and common cold coronavirus spike proteins was assessed at the TCR clonotype level in an earlier paper using these donors. Post-COVID blood samples were collected from convalescent patients a median of around 100 days after diagnosis, with a range of about 30 to 161 days. The paper as a whole reports these results and caveats: The median count of SARS-CoV-2-reactive clonotypes went up from around 20 after infection to about 41 after vaccination, although the change was not significant. The study included relatively few convalescent patients and did not analyze early timepoints after natural infection. In convalescent patients, nearly all vaccine-specific clones (304 of 307) were found to be mono-reactive for SARS-CoV-2 spike rather than cross-reactive with common cold coronaviruses. In convalescent patients, a median roughly 87% of post-vaccine SARS-CoV-2-reactive clones were detected only after vaccination, suggesting vaccine-specific priming.

This sample's treatment or condition label indicates: roughly nine-day PBMC culture with coronavirus spike peptide pools or control peptides (ViraFEST assay). CD4+ T cells from unexposed donors were collected before the COVID-19 pandemic (2011-2018). To expand antigen-specific T cells with peptide pools and then pick out the expanded clonotypes through TCR sequencing, the study relied on the ViraFEST assay. Each well held 2.2 million or so PBMCs cultured in IMDM containing approximately 5% human AB serum and around 10 IU/ml IL-2, with 10 ug/ml peptide pools added. Half of the culture medium was replaced with fresh IL-2-containing medium on days 3 and 7. CD4+ T cells were isolated after roughly 9 days of culture through negative selection using the EasySep CD4+ T cell isolation kit. As cell numbers permitted, CD4+ T cells from unexposed donors were tested for reactivity to SARS-CoV-2 S and N and to four common cold coronavirus spike pools. Ficoll-Paque Plus gradient centrifugation was used to isolate PBMCs from whole blood, and the isolated PBMCs were then either used fresh or cryopreserved at -140C. In general, triplicate wells were set up for every culture condition. The leukapheresis product used for the unexposed donors was purchased from a commercial source.

The library was built by means of PCR. At the Johns Hopkins FTIC core, DNA from the cultured CD4+ T cells underwent TCR sequencing with the Oncomine TCR Beta short-read assay. Genomic DNA was extracted from the cultured CD4+ T cells with the QIAamp micro DNA kit. Oncomine TCR Beta libraries from cultured CD4+ T cells were pooled with unique dual indexes and sequenced on an Illumina iSeq 100. In the original analysis: Non-productive sequences were removed, and CDR3s not starting with C, not ending with F or W, or shorter than 7 amino acids were discarded. The MANAFEST web application identified antigen-specific clonotypes by comparing peptide-stimulated wells against reference wells and other culture wells. For a clone to be called positive, the clone needed an FDR below 0.05, an odds ratio above 5, and a productive frequency above 0.1% in at least two of three replicate wells. Cross-reactive clonotypes were defined as significantly expanded in both SARS-CoV-2 spike wells and at least one common cold coronavirus spike condition. Levenshtein distances (stringdist) and unrooted phylogenetic trees (ape) in R version 3.6.1 were used to assess CDR3 homology. Using fastp trimming at Q25 and MiXCR clonotype assembly, TCRdb reanalyzed the public sequencing data and kept in-frame beta chains. Merged by CDR3 protein, the rows form single entries marked with the most common genes and DNA. What appears here as the V and J calls and clone size reflects TCRdb's work, not the paper's. The sample includes 7,000 to 9,000 distinct CDR3 sequences, with about 38% observed a single time. Jointly, the top ten make up roughly a quarter of the sample.

Sequenced: CD4+ T cells from blood, cultured in vitro. The TCR originated in a human donor in good health.

The nucleotide sequence is given as TGTGCCAGCAGCCCGATGTCTGGGGCCAACGTCCTGACTTTC. Its amino acids are CASSPMSGANVLTF. The sequence links TRBV7-9 to TRBJ2-6, with no confident D gene call. The CDR3 spans 14 residues, from the cysteine through the phenylalanine. Left in the record is the CDR3 DNA by itself, 42 bases read in frame from the first base. The germline V gene encodes CDR1 SEHNR and CDR2 FQNEAQ (reference sequence). V loses 5 bases of germline sequence and J loses 1 base, and the interval between the two ends is 6 bases. With the portions outside the CDR3 filled from the reference TRBV7-9 and TRBJ2-6 genes, the complete variable region becomes DTGVSQNPRHKITKRGQNVTFRCDPISEHNRLYWYRQTLGQGPEFLTYFQNEAQLEKSRLLSDRFSAERPKGSFSTLEIQRTEQGDSAMYLCASSPMSGANVLTFGAGSRLTVL.